These 19 T cell receptor beta chains came from one sample sequenced in a study of blood T cell repertoires in COVID-19. TCRdb's table, derived via immunoSEQ multiplex PCR, lists solely in-frame clones and lacks some. In the table there are fewer than 250,000 clones, approximately 90% of which are singletons. Material for sequencing was PBMCs or T cells enriched from blood (not recorded which). These receptor sequences come from a man in his forties or fifties who had been exposed to COVID-19.

This clone has just one count. The chain has TRBV7-9 and TRBJ1-2, with D maybe TRBD1 (5 bases). This CDR3 spans 14 amino acids. V was pared by 2 bases and J by 4 bases, with 11 bases between. Germline lookup yields CDR1 SEHNR and CDR2 FQNEAQ (reference sequence). This CDR3 reads CASSLTGGGYGYTF. In DNA, the CDR3 is TGTGCCAGCAGCTTAACGGGGGGAGGCTATGGCTACACCTTC.

This chain uses TRBV5-1 with TRBJ1-5, with a tentative D call TRBD1 (5 bases). In germline, CDR1 is SGHRS, CDR2 YFSETQ. V was shortened by 0 bases and J by 6 bases, with 13 bases between the two germline ends. CDR3 length: 15 residues. This chain's CDR3 is CASSLDGGRGQPQHF. The CDR3 bases are TGCGCCAGCAGCTTGGACGGGGGTCGAGGTCAGCCCCAGCATTTT.

This chain uses TRBV6-5 with TRBJ1-5, with D tentatively TRBD1 (5 bases). Between the trimmed V and J ends, which lost 6 bases and 2 bases, there was a span of 14 bases. Germline V lookup: CDR1 MNHEY, CDR2 SVGAGI. This CDR3 has 15 residues. CDR3 sequence: CASSRQFRGNQPQHF. The CDR3 DNA follows: TGTGCCAGCAGCAGACAGTTTAGAGGCAATCAGCCCCAGCATTTT.

The V and J genes are TRBV20-1 and TRBJ2-5; no clear D gene. Germline assignment: CDR1 DFQATT and CDR2 SNEGSKA (reference sequence). The CDR3 totals 11 residues. Trimming left V 1 base short and J 5 bases short, with 5 bases between. This CDR3 reads CSARAVETQYF. The CDR3 region has the DNA TGCAGTGCTAGAGCTGTTGAGACCCAGTACTTC.

CDR3 sequence (DNA): TGCGCCAGCAGCTCCACTGGACAGGGGAATTCACCCCTCCACTTT. It is translated as CASSSTGQGNSPLHF. The chain recombines TRBV5-1 with TRBJ1-6; TRBD1 agrees at 9 bases. The CDR3 sequence is 15 residues long. V shed 3 bases and J 7 bases; nucleotides not matched to a gene: 5. Germline V gene lookup returns CDR1 SGHRS and CDR2 YFSETQ.

The chain uses TRBV29-1 and TRBJ1-1, with TRBD1 matching 9 bases. This CDR3 has 13 residues. V shed 6 bases and J 4 bases; nucleotides not matched to a gene: 6. CDR1 and CDR2 (germline): SQVTM, ANQGSEA. The DNA for the CDR3 is TGCAGCGTATCGGGACAGGGAGGCACTGAAGCTTTCTTT. Translated: CSVSGQGGTEAFF.

The chain has TRBV18 and TRBJ1-5, with 7 bases lining up with TRBD1. This CDR3 is 14 amino acids long. J gave up 7 bases and V 5 bases, and 8 bases lay outside the gene matches. In germline, CDR1 is KGHSH, CDR2 LQKENI. The CDR3 DNA follows: TGTGCCAGCTCAAAAGACAGGGCCGGACAGCCCCAGCATTTT. This sequence encodes CASSKDRAGQPQHF.

The gene calls are TRBV19 and TRBJ1-5, with D maybe TRBD1 (6 bases). V lost 3 bases, J lost 0 bases, and 15 bases lay in between. Germline V gene sequence: CDR1 LNHDA, CDR2 SQIVND (reference sequence). The CDR3 extends over 17 amino acids. The CDR3 region has the DNA TGTGCCAGTAGTATTAGGACAGATGTTGTTAGCAATCAGCCCCAGCATTTT. It is translated as CASSIRTDVVSNQPQHF.

The chain has TRBV4-1 and TRBJ2-2; 7 bases map to TRBD2. Losses at the gene ends were 4 bases for V and 0 bases for J; bases not matched to a gene: 2. Germline-derived CDR1 and CDR2 are MGHRA and YSYEKL. The CDR3 has 15 residues. This chain's CDR3 is CASSRGGANTGELFF. CDR3 nucleotide sequence: TGCGCCAGCAGCCGGGGGGGAGCGAACACCGGGGAGCTGTTTTTT.

This rearrangement joins TRBV5-5 to TRBJ1-5; TRBD1 might be the D (6 bases). This CDR3 is 15 amino acids long. The V end was cut by 4 bases, the J end by 0 bases, with 11 bases between. Germline values: CDR1 SGHKS, CDR2 YYEKEE (reference sequence). Here the CDR3 DNA reads TGTGCCAGCAGCACGGACAGATATAGCAATCAGCCCCAGCATTTT. It specifies CASSTDRYSNQPQHF.

This chain links TRBV30 with TRBJ1-2; D is ambiguous. V lost 3 bases, J lost 4 bases, and 9 bases lay in between. The CDR3 runs 12 residues. Looked up from germline, CDR1 is GTSNPN and CDR2 is SVGIG (reference sequence). The CDR3 protein is CAWSGVGYGYTF. CDR3 DNA: TGTGCCTGGAGCGGGGTAGGCTATGGCTACACCTTC. The full variable domain, in which reference TRBV30 and TRBJ1-2 provide the parts outside the CDR3, is SQTIHQWPATLVQPVGSPLSLECTVEGTSNPNLYWYRQAAGRGLQLLFYSVGIGQISSEVPQNLSASRPQDRQFILSSKKLLLSDSGFYLCAWSGVGYGYTFGSGTRLTVV.

The V gene is TRBV10-3, the J gene TRBJ1-2; a weak D match, TRBD1 (5 bases). This CDR3 has 12 amino acids. Per germline, CDR1 ENHRY and CDR2 SYGVKD. Trimming cost V 2 bases and J 8 bases, with 9 bases left between them. CDR3 in amino acids: CAISEAGMGYTF. The CDR3 coding sequence is TGTGCCATCAGTGAGGCAGGGATGGGCTACACCTTC.

V is TRBV10-3 and J is TRBJ1-5, with no clear D. Germline V gene sequence: CDR1 ENHRY, CDR2 SYGVKD. The CDR3 is 13 amino acids. V lost 0 bases, J lost 7 bases, and 7 bases lay in between. The CDR3 nucleotides read TGTGCCATCAGTGAGTCCGGAGTACAGCCCCAGCATTTT. This codes for CAISESGVQPQHF.

This chain links TRBV28 with TRBJ2-7, with D perhaps TRBD1 (6 bases). Germline V gene sequence: CDR1 MDHEN, CDR2 SYDVKM. The V gene lost 8 bases and the J gene lost 4 bases, with 12 bases spanning the gap. This CDR3 has 12 amino acids. The CDR3 bases are TGTGCCAGCCGGGACAAGAAATACGAGCAGTACGTC. Its translation is CASRDKKYEQYV.

The genes are TRBV28 and TRBJ1-2, with D possibly being TRBD1 (5 bases). The length of the CDR3 is 14 residues. With 10 bases removed from V and 5 bases from J, the gap between germline ends came to 20 bases. The germline CDR1 and CDR2 sequences are MDHEN and SYDVKM. CDR3 in amino acids: CATLRGPAGYGYTF. CDR3 nucleotide sequence: TGTGCCACCCTACGGGGACCCGCGGGATATGGCTACACCTTC.

The V gene is TRBV7-3, the J gene TRBJ1-1, with no clear D. Germline lookup yields CDR1 SGHTA and CDR2 FQGTGA. V was shortened by 5 bases and J by 2 bases, with 9 bases between the two germline ends. The length of the CDR3 is 13 residues. CDR3 amino acids: CASSLAGNTEAFF. The CDR3 DNA sequence: TGTGCCAGCAGCCTCGCAGGAAACACTGAAGCTTTCTTT.

For this clone: Within the sample, other DNA sequences also encode this same CDR3. The chain couples TRBV5-1 to TRBJ1-1, with 8 bases matching TRBD1. The CDR3 length is 15 residues. Germline V CDR1 and CDR2: SGHRS, YFSETQ. The V gene end was trimmed by 4 bases and the J gene end by 1 base; junction bases not matched to a gene: 6. The CDR3 bases are TGCGCCAGCAGCCTTCGGACAGGGTGGAACACTGAAGCTTTCTTT. Amino acid sequence: CASSLRTGWNTEAFF. Full variable domain (missing parts from reference TRBV5-1 and TRBJ1-1): KAGVTQTPRYLIKTRGQQVTLSCSPISGHRSVSWYQQTPGQGLQFLFEYFSETQRNKGNFPGRFSGRQFSNSRSEMNVSTLELGDSALYLCASSLRTGWNTEAFFGQGTRLTVV.

V gene TRBV6-5 combines with J gene TRBJ1-5, with no clear D. The V gene's germline CDR1 is MNHEY and CDR2 SVGAGI. V lost 2 bases to trimming and J lost 6 bases, with 8 bases between them. The CDR3 length is 13 residues. CDR3 amino acids: CASSYRVGQPQHF. DNA for the CDR3: TGTGCCAGCAGTTACCGGGTGGGTCAGCCCCAGCATTTT.

The chain uses TRBV28 and TRBJ2-1; the D is unclear. This CDR3 is built from 21 residues. The V and J ends lost 1 base and 8 bases respectively, with 33 bases between them. Per germline, CDR1 MDHEN and CDR2 SYDVKM. For the CDR3, the DNA is TGTGCCAGCAGTTTATTTTTCTCAAGCGTTGGTCGGTTAGGTTCTTCGGATGAGCAGTTCTTC. This codes for CASSLFFSSVGRLGSSDEQFF.